This TCR beta chain was observed in a study of identical twins' blood T cells. There are a few counts of this clonotype. A single record per CDR3 protein comes from TCRdb applying MiXCR to the 5' RACE reads. The sample holds 300,000 to 450,000 distinct CDR3 sequences, about 28% seen once. The sequencing sample was made of PBMCs. This clonotype was obtained from a woman between 18 and 50 years old in good health.

The CDR3 reads CASSPRYNQPQHF. CDR3 DNA sequence: TGTGCCAGCAGCCCCAGATACAATCAGCCCCAGCATTTT. V gene TRBV11-2 combines with J gene TRBJ1-5; the D is unclear. Germline lookup yields CDR1 SGHAT and CDR2 FQNNGV. V lost 5 bases, J lost 3 bases, and 8 bases lay in between. This CDR3 has 13 residues.